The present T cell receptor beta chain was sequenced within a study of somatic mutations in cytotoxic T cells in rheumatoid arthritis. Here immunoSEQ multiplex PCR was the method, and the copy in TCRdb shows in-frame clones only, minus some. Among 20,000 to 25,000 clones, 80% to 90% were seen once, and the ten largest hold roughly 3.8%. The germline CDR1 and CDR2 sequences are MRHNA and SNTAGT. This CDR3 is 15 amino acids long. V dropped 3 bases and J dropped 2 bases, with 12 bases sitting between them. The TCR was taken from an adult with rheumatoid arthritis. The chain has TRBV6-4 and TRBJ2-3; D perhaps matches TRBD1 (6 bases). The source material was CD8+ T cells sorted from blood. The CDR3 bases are TGTGCCAGCAGTGAACGAGGGGGAAACACAGATACGCAGTATTTT. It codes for CASSERGGNTDTQYF.